What follows describes a single T cell receptor beta chain. This entry comes from a study of blood T cell repertoires in COVID-19. Only in-frame clones appear in the TCRdb table, and some are missing; sequencing was by immunoSEQ multiplex PCR. The table shows approximately 490,000 clones, with 87% occurring only once. Sequencing was performed on PBMCs or T cells enriched from blood (not recorded which). This receptor was obtained from a woman under 30 who had recovered from COVID-19.

This chain's CDR3 is CASSQGGRGNSPLHF. The CDR3 nucleotides are TGCGCCAGCAGCCAAGGAGGCAGGGGGAATTCACCCCTCCACTTT. This chain joins TRBV4-1 and TRBJ1-6, with 7 positions matching TRBD1. V dropped 1 base and J dropped 7; count of bases not matched to a gene: 4. Germline values: CDR1 MGHRA, CDR2 YSYEKL. The CDR3 extends over 15 amino acids.